The clone carrying this TCR beta chain was picked up a small number of times. Its antigen is unidentified. The table came from immunoSEQ multiplex PCR; TCRdb's copy has only in-frame clones and leaves some out. The sample yields more than 55,000 clones, 80% to 85% seen once. This entry is derived from a study of memory CD4+ T cells and cytomegalovirus serostatus. Study-wide background: Donors were healthy Belgian adults, 10 or so CMV seropositive and approximately 25 seronegative. Notes on the study in general: CD4+ memory repertoires contained about 40% of the roughly 150 reported CMV TCRbeta sequences. CMV serostatus prediction reached median AUC about 0.95, or 0.9 with US-trained model.

Germline V gene lookup returns CDR1 SEHNR and CDR2 FQNEAQ (reference sequence). The CDR3 consists of 13 residues. Trimming pared 5 bases from V and 0 bases from J, leaving 7 bases between. Single viable CD3+CD4+CD8-CD45RO+ cells were sorted as the memory CD4+ T cells. The J gene is TRBJ1-1, the V gene TRBV7-9, with D uncertain. The TCR originated in an adult in good health and CMV-seronegative. Sequencing was performed on memory CD4+ T cells from blood. The CDR3 here is CASSMTVNTEAFF. CDR3 DNA: TGTGCCAGCAGCATGACGGTGAACACTGAAGCTTTCTTT.